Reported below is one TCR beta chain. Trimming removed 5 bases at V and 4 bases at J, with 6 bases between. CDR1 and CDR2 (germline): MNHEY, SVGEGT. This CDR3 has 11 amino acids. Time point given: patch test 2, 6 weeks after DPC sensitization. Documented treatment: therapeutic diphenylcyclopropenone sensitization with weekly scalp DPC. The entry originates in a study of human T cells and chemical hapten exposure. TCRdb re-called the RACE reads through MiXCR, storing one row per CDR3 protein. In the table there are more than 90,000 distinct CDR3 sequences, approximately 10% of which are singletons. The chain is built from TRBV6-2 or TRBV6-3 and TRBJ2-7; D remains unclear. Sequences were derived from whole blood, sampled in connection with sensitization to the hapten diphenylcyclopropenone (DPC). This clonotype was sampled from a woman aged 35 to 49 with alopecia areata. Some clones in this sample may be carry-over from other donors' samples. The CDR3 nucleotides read TGTGCCAGCAGTGACCAATACGAGCAGTACTTC. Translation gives CASSDQYEQYF.